This is a list of T cell receptor beta chains from one sample in a study of T cell responses to AZD1222 COVID-19 vaccine. Sequenced by immunoSEQ multiplex PCR; TCRdb stores in-frame clones only, minus some. The sample shows 150,000 to 200,000 clones, 88% of them seen only once. The sequenced sample was peripheral blood, obtained 28 days after the second AZD1222 dose. All receptors derive from an adult who received the AZD1222 COVID-19 vaccine. The CDR3 runs from the conserved cysteine through the conserved F or W.

>TRBV27|TRBJ2-7
CASQSSPTYEQYF
>TRBV30|TRBJ2-7
CAWSRQGEAYEQYF
>TRBV6-5|TRBJ1-1
CASRGQGVWNTEAFF
>TRBV3-1/TRBV3-2|TRBJ2-5
CASSQDWRGQETQYF
>TRBV3-1/TRBV3-2|TRBJ2-5
CASSQEGRQETQYF
>TRBV7-2|TRBJ2-1
CASSFTSDNEQFF
>TRBV30|TRBJ1-2
CAWKGRGRDYGYTF
>TRBV2|TRBJ2-7
CASRDRDRAYEQYF
>TRBV3-1/TRBV3-2|TRBJ2-3
CASSLTERGLADTQYF
>TRBV24-1|TRBJ2-7
CATSDNRDAPYEQYF
>TRBV9|TRBJ2-1
CASSVGTAREGAYNEQFF
>TRBV27|TRBJ2-7
CASTASRAGGSYEQYF
>TRBV7-2|TRBJ1-2
CASSPGQGAYGYTF
>TRBV7-2|TRBJ2-7
CASSLGTGPYEQYF
>TRBV24-1|TRBJ1-5
CATSGGQGGAEVNQPQHF
>TRBV18|TRBJ1-3
CASSPIRFSGNTIYF
>TRBV19|TRBJ2-7
CASSIGGEIGTYEQYF
>TRBV15|TRBJ2-1
CATSIGGKTYNEQFF
>TRBV6-5|TRBJ2-7
CASNRGGEQYF
>TRBV10-3|TRBJ2-1
CAISDTYNEQFF
>TRBV5-4|TRBJ2-5
CASSLGDRGVETQYF
>TRBV2|TRBJ2-7
CASKAGLRSYF
>TRBV6-5|TRBJ2-4
CASSYSGLAKNIQYF